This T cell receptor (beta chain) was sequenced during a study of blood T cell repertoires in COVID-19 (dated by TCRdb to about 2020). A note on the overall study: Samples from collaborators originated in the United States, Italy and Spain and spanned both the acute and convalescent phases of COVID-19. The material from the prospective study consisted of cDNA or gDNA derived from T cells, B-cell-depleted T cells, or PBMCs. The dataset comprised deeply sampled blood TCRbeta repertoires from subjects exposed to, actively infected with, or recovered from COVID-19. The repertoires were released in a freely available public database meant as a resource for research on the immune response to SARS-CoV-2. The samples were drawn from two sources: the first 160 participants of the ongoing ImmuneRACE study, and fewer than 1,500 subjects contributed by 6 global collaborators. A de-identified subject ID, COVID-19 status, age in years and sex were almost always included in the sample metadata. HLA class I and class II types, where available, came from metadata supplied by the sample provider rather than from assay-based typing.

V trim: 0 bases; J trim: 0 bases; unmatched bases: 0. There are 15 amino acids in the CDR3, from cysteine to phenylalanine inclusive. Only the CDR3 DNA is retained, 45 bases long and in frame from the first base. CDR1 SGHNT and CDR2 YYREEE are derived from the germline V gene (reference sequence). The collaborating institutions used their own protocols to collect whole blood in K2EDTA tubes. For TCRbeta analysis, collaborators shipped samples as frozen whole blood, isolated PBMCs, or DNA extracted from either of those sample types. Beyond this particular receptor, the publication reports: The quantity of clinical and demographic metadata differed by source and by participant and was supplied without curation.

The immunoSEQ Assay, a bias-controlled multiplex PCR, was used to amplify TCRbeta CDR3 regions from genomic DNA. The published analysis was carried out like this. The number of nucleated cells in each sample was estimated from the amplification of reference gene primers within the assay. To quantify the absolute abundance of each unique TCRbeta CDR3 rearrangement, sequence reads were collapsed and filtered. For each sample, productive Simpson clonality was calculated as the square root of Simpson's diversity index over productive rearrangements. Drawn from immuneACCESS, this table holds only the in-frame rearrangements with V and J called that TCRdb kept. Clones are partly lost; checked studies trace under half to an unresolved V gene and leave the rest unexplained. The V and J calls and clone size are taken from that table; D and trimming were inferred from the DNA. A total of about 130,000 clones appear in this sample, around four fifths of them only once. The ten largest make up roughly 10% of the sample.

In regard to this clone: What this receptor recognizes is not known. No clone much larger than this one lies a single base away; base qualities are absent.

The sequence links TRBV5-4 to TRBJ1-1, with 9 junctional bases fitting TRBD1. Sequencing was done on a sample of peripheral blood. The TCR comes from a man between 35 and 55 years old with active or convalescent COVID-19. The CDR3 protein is CASSLDRGLNTEAFF. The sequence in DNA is TGTGCCAGCAGCTTGGACAGGGGGCTGAACACTGAAGCTTTCTTT.